This TCR beta chain was captured by sequencing in a study of blood T cells in healthy people across ages. The donors, aged 6 to 90, were healthy Caucasians from Russia. The use of a sample-barcoded 5' primer and a J-beta primer mix characterized a second PCR of about 7 to 12 cycles. A tag from a template-switch adaptor with 12 random nucleotides marked each cDNA molecule. TCRdb itself ran the 5' RACE reads through MiXCR, one entry per CDR3 protein. The sample holds about 1.4 million distinct CDR3 sequences; around 59% are singletons and the top ten take more than 6%. After removal of 4 bases from V and 3 bases from J, the junction contained 11 bases not matched to a gene. The germline V gene has CDR1 DFQATT and CDR2 SNEGSKA (reference sequence). The CDR3 length is 15 residues.

The sample consisted of blood. The rearrangement uses TRBV20-1 and TRBJ2-7; 8 bases agree with TRBD2. This sequence was found in a man aged 18 to 29 in good health. The CDR3 here is CSAMGQAGLVYEQYF. Here the CDR3 DNA reads TGCAGTGCTATGGGTCAGGCGGGACTAGTCTACGAGCAGTACTTC.